Shown below are 20 T cell receptor beta chains from a single sample sequenced in a study of T cells in Graves' hyperthyroidism and ophthalmopathy. Authors of the study amplified TCR beta CDR3 regions from RNA transcripts. TCR CDR3 underwent first-round RT-PCR with the HTBI primer set. Each CDR3 protein gets one entry after TCRdb re-called the multiplex PCR reads with MiXCR. Of just over 550,000 distinct CDR3 sequences listed, approximately 44% were seen once; the top ten hold 8.2%. The sequenced material came from peripheral blood or thyroid tissue (not recorded which). Receptor source: a woman under 30 with Graves' hyperthyroidism.

The table lists this clonotype with many counts. The genes are TRBV7-2 and TRBJ2-7; D may match TRBD1 or TRBD2 (6 bases each). This CDR3 comprises 14 residues. Per the germline V gene, CDR1 is SGHTA and CDR2 is FQGNSA. Deletions cut 1 base from V and 4 bases from J, with 11 bases between. The CDR3 is CASSLGWGAYEQYF. The CDR3, as DNA: TGTGCCAGCAGCTTAGGATGGGGGGCATACGAGCAGTACTTC.

The chain recombines TRBV10-3 with TRBJ1-1; unclear D gene. The CDR3 runs to 14 residues. The V gene's germline CDR1 is ENHRY and CDR2 SYGVKD. Trimming took 3 bases from V and 3 from J, leaving 11 bases between them. CDR3 DNA sequence: TGTGCCATCAGTGATTTGGGAGTGGACACTGAAGCTTTCTTT. Its protein is CAISDLGVDTEAFF.

This chain links TRBV12-3 or TRBV12-4 with TRBJ2-5; TRBD1 matches 9 bases. The CDR3 contains 17 residues. V shed 4 bases, J shed 1 base, and the junction held 10 bases outside the gene matches. The CDR3 sequence is CASSSLRQGVRQETQYF. Here the CDR3 DNA reads TGTGCCAGCAGTTCCCTTCGACAGGGGGTTCGCCAAGAGACCCAGTACTTC.

The chain has TRBV7-3 and TRBJ2-5, with 8 bases lining up with TRBD1. CDR1 SGHTA and CDR2 FQGTGA come from the germline V gene. CDR3 length: 15 residues. The J segment lost 2 bases and the V segment lost 2 bases, leaving 4 bases of the junction unmatched. For the CDR3, the DNA is TGTGCCAGCAGCTTATGGACAGGGTATCAAGAGACCCAGTACTTC. This gives the protein CASSLWTGYQETQYF.

The chain is built from TRBV2 and TRBJ1-4; TRBD1 might be the D (6 bases). This CDR3 is built from 14 residues. V was trimmed by 1 base and J by 12 bases, leaving 15 bases between them. The V gene's germline CDR1 is SNHLY and CDR2 FYNNEI. CDR3 sequence (DNA): TGTGCCAGCAGTGAAGTGGGGGCCCGGAGGGAACTGTTTTTT. It codes for CASSEVGARRELFF. Variable domain in full (rest from reference TRBV2 and TRBJ1-4): EPEVTQTPSHQVTQMGQEVILRCVPISNHLYFYWYRQILGQKVEFLVSFYNNEISEKSEIFDDQFSVERPDGSNFTLKIRSTKLEDSAMYFCASSEVGARRELFFGSGTQLSVL.

V is TRBV20-1 and J is TRBJ1-3, with unresolved D. The CDR3 extends over 14 amino acids. V was clipped by 0 bases and J by 4 bases, with 10 bases between them. Germline V gives CDR1 DFQATT, CDR2 SNEGSKA (reference sequence). The CDR3 region is CSARDVESGNTIYF. DNA for the CDR3: TGCAGTGCTAGAGATGTGGAATCCGGAAACACCATATATTTT.

The chain carries TRBV15 and TRBJ2-6, with 9 bases fitting TRBD2. V shed 1 base and J 1 base; nucleotides not matched to a gene: 11. The germline V gene has CDR1 LNHNV and CDR2 YYDKDF (reference sequence). The CDR3 covers 20 residues. This chain's CDR3 is CATSRGSGASGRSGANVLTF. The CDR3 DNA reads TGTGCCACCAGCAGAGGGTCGGGTGCGAGCGGGAGGTCTGGGGCCAACGTCCTGACTTTC.

V gene TRBV7-3 combines with J gene TRBJ1-1, with 9 bases aligning to TRBD1. The V segment lost 6 bases and the J segment 11 bases; nucleotides outside the gene matches: 13. The CDR3 is 14 residues long. Germline V gives CDR1 SGHTA, CDR2 FQGTGA. The CDR3 DNA follows: TGTGCCAGCAGAATCTCGGGGACAGGGAGTACGGCTTTCTTT. It is translated as CASRISGTGSTAFF.

As for this clonotype: This may arise from a read error, as a much more abundant clone is one base away. J is TRBJ2-7 and V is TRBV9, with 7 bases that match TRBD2. This CDR3 has 14 residues. Germline CDR1 SGDLS, CDR2 YYNGEE. The V and J ends lost 3 bases and 3 bases, in that order; junction bases with no gene match: 6. The CDR3 region is CASSEGGSGYEQYF. As DNA, the CDR3 is TGTGCCAGCAGCGAAGGCGGGAGTGGCTACGAGCAGTACTTC.

Ten or more counts support this clonotype. The chain combines TRBV6-5 with TRBJ1-6; TRBD1 agrees at 7 bases. This CDR3 is built from 14 residues. With 2 bases clipped from V and 7 bases from J, the junction kept 2 bases outside the gene matches. Germline-derived CDR1 and CDR2 are MNHEY and SVGAGI. The CDR3 reads CASSYRDSNSPLHF. The CDR3 DNA sequence: TGTGCCAGCAGTTACCGGGACAGCAATTCACCCCTCCACTTT.

In the case of this clonotype: At one boundary the junction diverges from the germline segment, which might be a read error. This chain uses TRBV7-9 with TRBJ1-2; D unclear. Germline V gene data show CDR1 as SEHNR and CDR2 as FQNEAQ (reference sequence). The CDR3 has 13 amino acids. CDR3 in DNA: TGTGCCAGCAGCTTAGATACAAACTATGGCTACGCCTTC. It codes for CASSLDTNYGYAF.

This clonotype was recorded a few times. The DNA of the CDR3 is TGTGCCAGCAGCCCTCCGCCCTCTGGAAACACCATATATTTT. It encodes CASSPPPSGNTIYF. The chain joins TRBV5-5 to TRBJ1-3, with D unclear. The germline CDR1 and CDR2 sequences are SGHKS and YYEKEE (reference sequence). This CDR3 contains 14 residues. The V gene lost 4 bases and the J gene lost 0 bases, with 8 bases spanning the gap.

The chain carries TRBV19 and TRBJ2-7, with 10 nucleotides matching TRBD1. J lost 4 bases, V lost 5 bases, and 8 bases had no gene match. CDR3 size: 15 residues. The germline V gene encodes CDR1 LNHDA and CDR2 SQIVND (reference sequence). The CDR3 DNA reads as TGTGCCAGTAGTCTCAAGACAGGGGGCCTTTACGAGCAGTACTTC. This translates into CASSLKTGGLYEQYF. Based on the CDR3 plus reference TRBV19 and TRBJ2-7, the full variable domain is DGGITQSPKYLFRKEGQNVTLSCEQNLNHDAMYWYRQDPGQGLRLIYYSQIVNDFQKGDIAEGYSVSREKKESFPLTVTSAQKNPTAFYLCASSLKTGGLYEQYFGPGTRLTVT.

Comments on this clonotype: Just one base apart from a much larger clone, this may be a read error. The chain links TRBV7-2 to TRBJ2-7, with a weak D call TRBD2 (6 bases). CDR3 length equals 14 residues. Germline assignment: CDR1 SGHTA and CDR2 FQGNSA. V was trimmed by 3 bases and J by 1 base, leaving 10 bases between them. CDR3 amino acids: CASSFSGLSYEQYF. For the CDR3, the DNA is TGTGCCAGCAGCTTTAGCGGACTGTCCTACGAGCAGTACTTC.

This clonotype occurred many times. CDR3 coding DNA: TGTGCCAGCAGCTTACTAGCATTATCGGGACAGGGGTACTACACCTTC. It yields the protein CASSLLALSGQGYYTF. This chain links TRBV7-6 with TRBJ1-2, with 10 bases fitting TRBD1. The CDR3 loop spans 16 amino acids. The V gene end was trimmed by 2 bases and the J gene end by 10 bases; junction bases not matched to a gene: 13. Germline CDR1 is SGHVS and CDR2 is FNYEAQ.

About this clonotype: Since the CDR3 does not end with the conserved phenylalanine or tryptophan, this likely comes from a read error. The DNA is left out, because the CDR3 cannot be placed on it with certainty; the CDR3 is given as TCRdb lists it. The chain couples TRBV15 to TRBJ2-2; the tabulated D call, TRBD2, remains unverified against the DNA. The CDR3 has 16 residues if both end residues are counted. CDR1 LNHNV and CDR2 YYDKDF come from the germline V gene (reference sequence). The CDR3 loop reads CATKFGGRANTGELVL.

This clonotype appeared many times. The chain combines TRBV7-2 with TRBJ1-1; the D is unclear. CDR3 length: 13 amino acids. Per germline, CDR1 SGHTA and CDR2 FQGNSA. V lost 1 base, J lost 8 bases, and 11 bases lay in between. The CDR3 bases are TGTGCCAGCAGCTTAGGGGTAGGCAGCGAAGCTTTCTTT. It encodes CASSLGVGSEAFF. Together with reference TRBV7-2 and TRBJ1-1, the CDR3 gives the full variable domain: GAGVSQSPSNKVTEKGKDVELRCDPISGHTALYWYRQSLGQGLEFLIYFQGNSAPDKSGLPSDRFSAERTGGSVSTLTIQRTQQEDSAVYLCASSLGVGSEAFFGQGTRLTVV.

Regarding this clonotype: This may be a read error: a much more frequent sequence differs by one nucleotide. The gene calls are TRBV7-9 and TRBJ1-1; D remains ambiguous. The CDR3 is 13 amino acids. The ends were cut back, 5 bases at V and 4 bases at J, with 11 bases in the middle. Germline CDR1 SEHNR, CDR2 FQNEAQ (reference sequence). The CDR3 DNA is TGTGCCAGCAGCCCTCTCAGGAGCACTGAAGCTTTCTTT. Residues: CASSPLRSTEAFF. Complete variable domain (other parts from reference TRBV7-9 and TRBJ1-1): DTGVSQNPRHKITKRGQNVTFRCDPISEHNRLYWYRQTLGQGPEFLTYFQNEAQLEKSRLLSDRFSAERPKGSFSTLEIQRTEQGDSAMYLCASSPLRSTEAFFGQGTRLTVV.

The chain combines TRBV5-1 with TRBJ1-5; D perhaps matches TRBD1 (5 bases). The CDR3 length is 14 residues. CDR1 and CDR2 (germline): SGHRS, YFSETQ. The V gene lost 4 bases and the J gene lost 5 bases, with 13 bases spanning the gap. CDR3 coding DNA: TGCGCCAGCAGCCAAGCCAGGGCCGATCAGCCCCAGCATTTT. Its translation is CASSQARADQPQHF.

This clonotype has a count of ten or more. The rearrangement uses TRBV19 and TRBJ1-5, with unresolved D. Germline loops: CDR1 LNHDA, CDR2 SQIVND (reference sequence). This CDR3 has 13 residues. Trimming took 8 bases from V and 3 from J, leaving 11 bases between them. The CDR3 coding sequence is TGTGCCAGTGATGACGGTCCCAATCAGCCCCAGCATTTT. Translation: CASDDGPNQPQHF.